The 26 T cell receptor beta chains presented below share a single source sample, sequenced in a study of blood T cells in healthy people across ages. Then a second PCR, running about 6 to 12 cycles, was carried out with a sample-barcoded 5' primer and a J-beta primer mix. From the 5' RACE reads, TCRdb called clonotypes with MiXCR, one entry per CDR3 protein. Of around 690,000 distinct CDR3 sequences detected, approximately 59% appear once; the ten largest clones hold around 37%. The sample consisted of blood. These receptors originate from a man in his 60s in good health.

This chain joins TRBV6-5 and TRBJ2-1, with 10 bases aligning to TRBD2. This CDR3 is built from 16 residues. Trimming at V came to 0 bases and at J to 6 bases, leaving 5 bases not matched to a gene. Germline assignment: CDR1 MNHEY and CDR2 SVGAGI. This chain's CDR3 is CASSYSSGGAFNEQFF. The CDR3 DNA is TGTGCCAGCAGTTACTCAAGCGGGGGGGCTTTCAATGAGCAGTTCTTC.

The genes are TRBV28 and TRBJ2-2, with 9 positions matching TRBD2. The CDR3 totals 16 residues. The V and J ends lost 8 bases and 0 bases, in that order; junction bases with no gene match: 7. Germline V CDR1 and CDR2: MDHEN, SYDVKM. The CDR3 DNA follows: TGTGCCAGCGCAGGCGGGGGGGCCGCGAACACCGGGGAGCTGTTTTTT. Protein product: CASAGGGAANTGELFF. The full variable domain, with the rest looked up from reference TRBV28 and TRBJ2-2, is DVKVTQSSRYLVKRTGEKVFLECVQDMDHENMFWYRQDPGLGLRLIYFSYDVKMKEKGDIPEGYSVSREKKERFSLILESASTNQTSMYLCASAGGGAANTGELFFGEGSRLTVL.

The V call is TRBV7-9, the J call TRBJ2-1; no firm D call. CDR1 and CDR2 from the germline V gene are SEHNR and FQNEAQ (reference sequence). The CDR3 length is 15 residues. The germline V and J ends were trimmed by 1 base and 4 bases, with 11 bases remaining between them. The CDR3 protein is CASSLVMGLYNEQFF. DNA for the CDR3: TGTGCCAGCAGCTTAGTCATGGGGTTGTACAATGAGCAGTTCTTC.

This clonotype was observed a single time. V is TRBV5-1 and J is TRBJ2-7; possibly TRBD1 or TRBD2 for D (5 bases each). The J call may be faulty, since TRBJ2-5 better matches the DNA end. The CDR3 is 14 residues long. Germline values: CDR1 SGHRS, CDR2 YFSETQ. The CDR3 DNA sequence: TGCGCCAGCAGCATGGGACCCTCAAAGGAGACCCAGTACTTC. Its translation is CASSMGPSKETQYF.

The V gene is TRBV11-2, the J gene TRBJ1-4; D possibly corresponds to TRBD1 (5 bases). Trimming shortened V by 2 bases and J by 10 bases, and 11 bases separated the two germline ends. The CDR3 consists of 13 residues. Germline assignment: CDR1 SGHAT and CDR2 FQNNGV. CDR3 sequence (DNA): TGTGCCAGCAGCTTAACAGGTTCGGGAAAACTGTTTTTT. It codes for CASSLTGSGKLFF.

Comments on this clonotype: The missing conserved phenylalanine or tryptophan at the end of this CDR3 makes a read error likely. The gene calls are TRBV25-1 and TRBJ1-2, with 7 bases matching TRBD1. CDR1 and CDR2 (germline): MGHDK, SYGVNS. The length of the CDR3 is 14 residues. In nucleotides, the CDR3 is TGTGCAAGCAGTGAGGGGGCAGACCACTATGGCTACACCATC. Residues: CASSEGADHYGYTI.

Concerning this clonotype itself: Just one base apart from a much larger clone, this may be a read error. The genes are TRBV29-1 and TRBJ2-7; a possible D gene is TRBD2 (5 bases). V lost 3 bases and J lost 10, with 13 bases in between. The CDR3 extends over 11 amino acids. The germline V gene encodes CDR1 SQVTM and CDR2 ANQGSEA. The CDR3 coding sequence is TGCAGCGTTGATCTTGTGGAGGCCCAGTACTTC. It codes for CSVDLVEAQYF.

There are a few counts of this clonotype. This chain connects TRBV15 to TRBJ2-7, with D tentatively TRBD1 or TRBD2 (5 bases each). The last part of the DNA fits TRBJ2-5 better; the J call may be wrong. CDR3 size: 13 residues. Germline V gene sequence: CDR1 LNHNV, CDR2 YYDKDF (reference sequence). The CDR3 loop is CATSRGEWETQYF. The CDR3 DNA reads as TGTGCCACCAGCAGGGGGGAGTGGGAGACCCAGTACTTC.

J is TRBJ1-5 and V is TRBV20-1; TRBD1 aligns across 11 bases. The junction had 8 bases not matched to a gene; V was cut back by 5 bases and J by 5 bases. Germline CDR1 and CDR2: DFQATT and SNEGSKA (reference sequence). The CDR3 runs 15 residues. For the CDR3, the DNA is TGCAGTGCTCGGGACAGGGGGACCCTTTATCAGCCCCAGCATTTT. Translated: CSARDRGTLYQPQHF.

The chain joins TRBV7-2 to TRBJ2-3, with 11 bases lining up with TRBD2. V lost 1 base to trimming and J lost 5 bases; unmatched junction nucleotides: 5. Germline V gives CDR1 SGHTA, CDR2 FQGNSA. This CDR3 is built from 16 residues. This CDR3 reads CASSLVASGGQDTQYF. CDR3 coding DNA: TGTGCCAGCAGCTTAGTGGCTAGCGGGGGGCAAGATACGCAGTATTTT.

The chain joins TRBV20-1 to TRBJ2-7; unclear D gene. Between the trimmed V and J ends, which lost 1 base and 4 bases, there was a span of 11 bases. The CDR3 totals 13 residues. Germline assignment: CDR1 DFQATT and CDR2 SNEGSKA (reference sequence). This CDR3 reads CSARGLVGYEQYF. The CDR3 coding sequence is TGCAGTGCTAGAGGATTAGTGGGGTACGAGCAGTACTTC.

CDR3: CASSSGQRNSPLHF. The CDR3 bases are TGTGCCAGCAGTTCGGGACAGCGAAATTCACCCCTCCACTTT. The chain couples TRBV27 to TRBJ1-6; 7 nucleotides line up with TRBD1. The germline V gene encodes CDR1 MNHEY and CDR2 SMNVEV (reference sequence). V lost 4 bases, J lost 7 bases, and 4 bases stayed unmatched. The CDR3 spans 14 residues.

The V gene is TRBV20-1, the J gene TRBJ1-6; D is uncertain. This CDR3 has 14 amino acids. CDR1 and CDR2 (germline): DFQATT, SNEGSKA (reference sequence). V lost 0 bases, J lost 7 bases, and 10 bases lay in between. The CDR3 DNA sequence: TGCAGTGCTAGAGATCCCTTTATGAATTCACCCCTCCACTTT. This gives the protein CSARDPFMNSPLHF.

This clonotype was seen just once. V and J are TRBV15 and TRBJ2-6; D perhaps matches TRBD1 (6 bases). CDR3 length equals 14 residues. Per the germline V gene, CDR1 is LNHNV and CDR2 is YYDKDF (reference sequence). V lost 4 bases and J 4 bases, leaving 8 bases between the germline ends. CDR3 nucleotide sequence: TGTGCCACCAGCACAGGGGACGGGGCCAACGTCCTGACTTTC. As protein: CATSTGDGANVLTF.

This chain connects TRBV5-1 to TRBJ2-1, with D possibly called TRBD1 or TRBD2 (5 bases each). Trimming shortened V by 4 bases and J by 9 bases, and 14 bases separated the two germline ends. Per the germline V gene, CDR1 is SGHRS and CDR2 is YFSETQ. The CDR3 extends over 13 amino acids. As DNA, the CDR3 is TGCGCCAGCAGCGCCGGGGACCACGGTGAGCAGTTCTTC. It encodes CASSAGDHGEQFF. Drawing the rest from reference TRBV5-1 and TRBJ2-1, the complete variable domain is KAGVTQTPRYLIKTRGQQVTLSCSPISGHRSVSWYQQTPGQGLQFLFEYFSETQRNKGNFPGRFSGRQFSNSRSEMNVSTLELGDSALYLCASSAGDHGEQFFGPGTRLTVL.

The chain combines TRBV21-1 with TRBJ2-3. TRBV21-1 is noted as a pseudogene. This CDR3 has 15 residues. CDR3 nucleotides: TGTGCCAGCAGGATCATGGAGACATTAAAAGATACGCAGTATTTT. It specifies CASRIMETLKDTQYF.

The rearrangement links TRBV20-1 to TRBJ2-5; the match to TRBD1 covers 8 bases. V shed 0 bases, J shed 1 base, and the junction held 7 bases outside the gene matches. The V gene's germline CDR1 is DFQATT and CDR2 SNEGSKA (reference sequence). The CDR3 sequence is 16 residues long. The CDR3 loop is CSARDFRQGAQETQYF. The CDR3 DNA reads as TGCAGTGCTAGAGATTTTCGGCAGGGGGCCCAAGAGACCCAGTACTTC.

The rearrangement uses TRBV7-9 and TRBJ2-5, with 12 bases aligning to TRBD1. The CDR3 contains 14 residues. Germline CDR1 and CDR2: SEHNR and FQNEAQ (reference sequence). Losses at the gene ends were 6 bases for V and 5 bases for J; bases not matched to a gene: 4. In DNA form, the CDR3 reads TGTGCCAGCAGAGGGACAGGGGGCGGCGAGACCCAGTACTTC. This translates into CASRGTGGGETQYF.

The V and J genes are TRBV7-9 and TRBJ1-2; D gene uncertain. Trimming left V 4 bases short and J 6 bases short, with 12 bases between. The CDR3 runs to 13 residues. The V gene's germline CDR1 is SEHNR and CDR2 FQNEAQ (reference sequence). CDR3 sequence: CASSSAGGNGYTF. CDR3 in DNA: TGTGCCAGCAGCTCAGCGGGAGGCAATGGCTACACCTTC.

The gene calls are TRBV4-2 and TRBJ1-2; 7 positions agree with TRBD1. J lost 4 bases, V lost 1 base, and 9 bases had no gene match. The CDR3 consists of 16 residues. Per the germline V gene, CDR1 is LGHNA and CDR2 is YNFKEQ. CDR3 nucleotides: TGTGCCAGCAGCCAAGTTCTGACAGGGAACGGCTATGGCTACACCTTC. Its protein product is CASSQVLTGNGYGYTF.

Details on this clonotype: The junction differs from germline at one of its ends, possibly a read error. The chain links TRBV4-2 to TRBJ2-1, with 12 bases that match TRBD2. The assigned J gene may be wrong: the sequence end matches TRBJ2-7 better. This CDR3 has 17 amino acids. CDR1 is LGHNA, CDR2 YNFKEQ, per germline. The CDR3 loop is CASGQASGGDLPYEQYF. DNA for the CDR3: TGTGCCAGCGGCCAGGCTAGCGGGGGGGACCTCCCATACGAGCAGTACTTC.

This clonotype was detected many times. V and J are TRBV5-1 and TRBJ2-3, with TRBD1 identical over 8 bases. CDR3 length: 15 residues. CDR1 and CDR2 (germline): SGHRS, YFSETQ. Trimming removed 0 bases from V and 6 bases from J; junction bases left unmatched: 6. The CDR3 is CASSLGQGRSDTQYF. CDR3 nucleotides: TGCGCCAGCAGCTTGGGACAGGGGAGGTCGGATACGCAGTATTTT.

The chain couples TRBV3-1 to TRBJ2-1; 12 bases align to TRBD2. After removal of 1 base from V and 8 bases from J, the junction contained 12 bases not matched to a gene. The germline CDR1 and CDR2 sequences are LGHDT and YNNKEL (reference sequence). CDR3 size: 18 residues. CDR3 amino acids: CASSQGRPSGGVSYEQFF. The CDR3 DNA follows: TGTGCCAGCAGCCAAGGCCGCCCTAGCGGGGGGGTCTCATATGAGCAGTTCTTC.

V usage is TRBV5-1 and J usage is TRBJ1-4; 8 bases fit TRBD1. CDR1 and CDR2 from the germline V gene are SGHRS and YFSETQ. The trim removed 4 bases at V and 6 bases at J, leaving 11 bases unmatched. The CDR3 runs to 16 residues. The CDR3 loop is CASSPRTGSGDEKLFF. CDR3 nucleotide sequence: TGCGCCAGCAGCCCCAGGACAGGGTCGGGGGATGAAAAACTGTTTTTT.

The chain has TRBV20-1 and TRBJ1-2, with 7 bases aligning to TRBD1. With 6 bases clipped from V and 6 bases from J, the junction kept 10 bases outside the gene matches. Germline CDR1 reads DFQATT; CDR2 reads SNEGSKA (reference sequence). The CDR3 is 13 residues long. Written as DNA, the CDR3 is TGCAGTGCAGCCCTGACAGGGCGGGATGGCTACACCTTC. This sequence encodes CSAALTGRDGYTF.

This clonotype came up a few times. The J gene is TRBJ2-7, the V gene TRBV29-1; D unresolved. V lost 3 bases, J lost 0 bases, and 12 bases lay in between. CDR3 size: 14 residues. Germline-derived CDR1 and CDR2 are SQVTM and ANQGSEA. Here the CDR3 DNA reads TGCAGCGTTGAGTCCGGGTCGGGCTCCTACGAGCAGTACTTC. Its translation: CSVESGSGSYEQYF.